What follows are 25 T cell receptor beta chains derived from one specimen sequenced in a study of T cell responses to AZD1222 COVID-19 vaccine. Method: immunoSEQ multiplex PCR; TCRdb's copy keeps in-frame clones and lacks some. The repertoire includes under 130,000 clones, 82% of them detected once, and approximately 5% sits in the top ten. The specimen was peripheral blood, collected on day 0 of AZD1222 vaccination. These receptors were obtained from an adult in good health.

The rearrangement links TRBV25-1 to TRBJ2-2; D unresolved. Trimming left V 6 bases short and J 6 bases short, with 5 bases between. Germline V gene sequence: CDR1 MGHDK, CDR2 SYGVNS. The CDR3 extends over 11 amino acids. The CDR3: CASRTAGELFF. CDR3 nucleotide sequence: TGTGCCAGCAGGACCGCCGGGGAGCTGTTTTTT.

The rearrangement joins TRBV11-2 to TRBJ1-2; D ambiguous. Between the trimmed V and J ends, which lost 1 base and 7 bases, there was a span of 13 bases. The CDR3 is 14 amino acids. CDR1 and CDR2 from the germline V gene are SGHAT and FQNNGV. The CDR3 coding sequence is TGTGCCAGCAGCTTAGTTCGAATGAGTTTTGGCTACACCTTC. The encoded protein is CASSLVRMSFGYTF.

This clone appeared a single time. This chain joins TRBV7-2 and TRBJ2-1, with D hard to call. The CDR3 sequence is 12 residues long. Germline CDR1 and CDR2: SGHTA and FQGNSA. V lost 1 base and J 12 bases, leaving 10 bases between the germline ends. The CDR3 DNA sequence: TGTGCCAGCAGCTTAGGCGTGGGTTCGCAGTTCTTC. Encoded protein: CASSLGVGSQFF.

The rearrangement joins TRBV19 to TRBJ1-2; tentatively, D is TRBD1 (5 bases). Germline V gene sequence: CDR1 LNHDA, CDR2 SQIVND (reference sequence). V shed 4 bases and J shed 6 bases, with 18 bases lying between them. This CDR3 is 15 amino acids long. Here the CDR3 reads CASSTYRTHRNGYTF. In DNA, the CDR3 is TGTGCCAGTAGTACCTACAGGACCCACCGCAATGGCTACACCTTC.

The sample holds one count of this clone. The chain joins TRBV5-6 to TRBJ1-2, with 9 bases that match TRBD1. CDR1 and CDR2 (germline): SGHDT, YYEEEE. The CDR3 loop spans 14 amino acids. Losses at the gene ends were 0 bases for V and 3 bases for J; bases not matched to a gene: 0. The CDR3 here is CASSLGQGDYGYTF. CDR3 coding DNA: TGTGCCAGCAGCTTGGGACAGGGGGACTATGGCTACACCTTC. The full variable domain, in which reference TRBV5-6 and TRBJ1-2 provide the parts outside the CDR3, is DAGVTQSPTHLIKTRGQQVTLRCSPKSGHDTVSWYQQALGQGPQFIFQYYEEEERQRGNFPDRFSGHQFPNYSSELNVNALLLGDSALYLCASSLGQGDYGYTFGSGTRLTVV.

The DNA of the CDR3 is TGTGCCAGCAGCGTAGAGGTAGACACCGGGGAGCTGTTTTTT. Encoded protein: CASSVEVDTGELFF. The chain carries TRBV9 and TRBJ2-2; D ambiguous. The CDR3 covers 14 residues. In germline, CDR1 is SGDLS, CDR2 YYNGEE. The V and J ends lost 0 bases and 3 bases respectively, with 6 bases between them.

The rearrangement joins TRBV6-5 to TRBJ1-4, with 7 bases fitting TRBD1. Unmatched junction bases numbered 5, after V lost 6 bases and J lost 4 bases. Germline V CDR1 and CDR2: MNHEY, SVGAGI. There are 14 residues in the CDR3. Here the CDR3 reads CASRLGQLNEKLFF. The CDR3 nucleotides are TGTGCCAGCAGGCTGGGACAGCTTAATGAAAAACTGTTTTTT.

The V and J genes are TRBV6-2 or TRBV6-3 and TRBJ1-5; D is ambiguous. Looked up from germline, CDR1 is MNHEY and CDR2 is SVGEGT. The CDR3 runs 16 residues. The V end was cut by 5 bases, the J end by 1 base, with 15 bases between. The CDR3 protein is CASSRLYPGSNQPQHF. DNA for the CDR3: TGTGCCAGCAGTCGCTTATACCCCGGGAGCAATCAGCCCCAGCATTTT.

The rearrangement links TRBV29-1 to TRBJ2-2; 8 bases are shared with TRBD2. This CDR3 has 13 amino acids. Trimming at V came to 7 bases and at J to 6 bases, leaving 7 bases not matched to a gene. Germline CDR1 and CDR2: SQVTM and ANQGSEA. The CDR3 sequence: CSASRGGAGELFF. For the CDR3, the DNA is TGCAGCGCAAGTCGGGGGGGTGCCGGGGAGCTGTTTTTT.

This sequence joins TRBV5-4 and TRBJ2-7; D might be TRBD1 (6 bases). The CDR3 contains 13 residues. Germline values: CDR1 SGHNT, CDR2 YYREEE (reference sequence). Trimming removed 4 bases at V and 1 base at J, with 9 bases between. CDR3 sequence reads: CASSKTGSYEQYF. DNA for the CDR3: TGTGCCAGCAGCAAGACAGGTTCCTACGAGCAGTACTTC.

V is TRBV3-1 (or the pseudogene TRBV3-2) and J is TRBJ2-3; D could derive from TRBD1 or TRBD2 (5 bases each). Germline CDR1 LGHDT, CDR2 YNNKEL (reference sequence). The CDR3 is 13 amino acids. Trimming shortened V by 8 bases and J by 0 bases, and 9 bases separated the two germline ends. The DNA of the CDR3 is TGTGCCAGCCGGGGACCTAGCACAGATACGCAGTATTTT. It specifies CASRGPSTDTQYF.

CDR3 amino acids: CAGSAIHGASSGNTIYF. The CDR3 DNA follows: TGTGCCGGGTCAGCGATCCACGGCGCTTCCTCTGGAAACACCATATATTTT. The chain has TRBV3-1 (or the pseudogene TRBV3-2) and TRBJ1-3, with D hard to call. Per the germline V gene, CDR1 is LGHDT and CDR2 is YNNKEL (reference sequence). This CDR3 has 17 residues. V gave up 11 bases and J gave up 0 bases, with 23 bases separating them.

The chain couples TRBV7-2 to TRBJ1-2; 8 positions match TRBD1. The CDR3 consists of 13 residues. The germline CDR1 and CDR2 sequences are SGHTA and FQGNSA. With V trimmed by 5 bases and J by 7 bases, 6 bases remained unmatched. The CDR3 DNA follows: TGTGCCAGCAGCCGGACAGGGCTTGGTGGCTACACCTTC. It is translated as CASSRTGLGGYTF.

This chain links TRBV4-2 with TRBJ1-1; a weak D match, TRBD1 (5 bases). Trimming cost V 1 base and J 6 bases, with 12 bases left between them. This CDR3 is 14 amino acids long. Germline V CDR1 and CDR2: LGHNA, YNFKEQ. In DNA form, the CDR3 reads TGTGCCAGCAGCCAAGGGCAGGGACTAGCTGAAGCTTTCTTT. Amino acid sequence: CASSQGQGLAEAFF.

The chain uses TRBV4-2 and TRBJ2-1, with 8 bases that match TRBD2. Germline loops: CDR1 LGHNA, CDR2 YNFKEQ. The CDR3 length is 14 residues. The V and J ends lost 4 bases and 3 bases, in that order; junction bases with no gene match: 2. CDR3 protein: CASSPTSDYNEQFF. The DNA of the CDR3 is TGTGCCAGCAGCCCGACTAGCGACTACAATGAGCAGTTCTTC.

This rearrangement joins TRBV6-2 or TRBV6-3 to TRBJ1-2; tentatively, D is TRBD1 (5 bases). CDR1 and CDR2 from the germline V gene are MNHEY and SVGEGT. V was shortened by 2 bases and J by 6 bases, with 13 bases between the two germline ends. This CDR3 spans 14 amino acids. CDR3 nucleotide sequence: TGTGCCAGCAGTTACAGCGGGGCGTGGGATGGCTACACCTTC. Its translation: CASSYSGAWDGYTF.

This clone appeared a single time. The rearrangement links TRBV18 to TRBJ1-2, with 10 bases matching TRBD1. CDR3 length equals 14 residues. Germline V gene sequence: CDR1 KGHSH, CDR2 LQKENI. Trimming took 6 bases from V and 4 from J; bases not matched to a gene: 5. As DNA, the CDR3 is TGTGCCAGCTCTCCCAGGGACAGGGGCTATGGCTACACCTTC. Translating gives CASSPRDRGYGYTF.

The CDR3 region is CASRPDGPVGYTF. CDR3 nucleotides: TGTGCCAGCAGGCCGGACGGTCCAGTTGGCTACACCTTC. V gene TRBV7-9 combines with J gene TRBJ1-2; D not resolved. Germline lookup yields CDR1 SEHNR and CDR2 FQNEAQ (reference sequence). The CDR3 has 13 amino acids. The germline V and J ends were trimmed by 6 bases and 7 bases, with 15 bases remaining between them.

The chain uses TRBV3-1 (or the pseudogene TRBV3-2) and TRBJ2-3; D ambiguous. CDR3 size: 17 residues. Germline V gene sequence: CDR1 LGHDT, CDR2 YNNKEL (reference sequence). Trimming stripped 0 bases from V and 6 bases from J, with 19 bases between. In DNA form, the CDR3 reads TGTGCCAGCAGCCAAGATCTACCAGGTCCTTCTGGGGATACGCAGTATTTT. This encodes CASSQDLPGPSGDTQYF.

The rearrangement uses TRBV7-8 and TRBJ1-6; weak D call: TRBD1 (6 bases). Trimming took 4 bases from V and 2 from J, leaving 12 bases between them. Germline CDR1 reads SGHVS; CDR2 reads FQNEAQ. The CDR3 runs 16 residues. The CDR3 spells CASSSRDTTYNSPLHF. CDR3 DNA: TGTGCCAGCAGCTCCCGGGACACAACCTATAATTCACCCCTCCACTTT.

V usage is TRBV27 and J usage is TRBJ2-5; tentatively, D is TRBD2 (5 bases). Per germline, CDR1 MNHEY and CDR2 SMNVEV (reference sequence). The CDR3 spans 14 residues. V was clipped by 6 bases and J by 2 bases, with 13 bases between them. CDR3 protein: CASRLGGHQETQYF. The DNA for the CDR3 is TGTGCCAGCAGACTCGGAGGTCATCAAGAGACCCAGTACTTC.

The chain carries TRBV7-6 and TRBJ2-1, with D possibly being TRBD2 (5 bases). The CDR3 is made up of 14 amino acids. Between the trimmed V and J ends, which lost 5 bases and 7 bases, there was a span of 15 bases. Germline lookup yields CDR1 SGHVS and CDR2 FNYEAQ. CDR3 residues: CASSPGLDPNEQFF. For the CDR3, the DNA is TGTGCCAGCAGCCCGGGATTAGACCCTAATGAGCAGTTCTTC.

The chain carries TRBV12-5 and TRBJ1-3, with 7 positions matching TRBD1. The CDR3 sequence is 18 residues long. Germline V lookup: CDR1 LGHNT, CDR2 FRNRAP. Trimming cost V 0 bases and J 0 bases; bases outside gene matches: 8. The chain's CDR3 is CASGLVRLGGYSGNTIYF. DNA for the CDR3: TGTGCTAGTGGTTTGGTAAGGTTAGGGGGCTACTCTGGAAACACCATATATTTT. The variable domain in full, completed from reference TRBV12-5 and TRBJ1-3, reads DARVTQTPRHKVTEMGQEVTMRCQPILGHNTVFWYRQTMMQGLELLAYFRNRAPLDDSGMPKDRFSAEMPDATLATLKIQPSEPRDSAVYFCASGLVRLGGYSGNTIYFGEGSWLTVV.

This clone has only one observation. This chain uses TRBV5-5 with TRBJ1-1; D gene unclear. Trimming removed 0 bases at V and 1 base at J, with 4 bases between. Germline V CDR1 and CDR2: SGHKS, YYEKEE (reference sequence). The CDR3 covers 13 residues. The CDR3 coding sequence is TGTGCCAGCAGCTTGGTGAGGAACACTGAAGCTTTCTTT. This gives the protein CASSLVRNTEAFF.

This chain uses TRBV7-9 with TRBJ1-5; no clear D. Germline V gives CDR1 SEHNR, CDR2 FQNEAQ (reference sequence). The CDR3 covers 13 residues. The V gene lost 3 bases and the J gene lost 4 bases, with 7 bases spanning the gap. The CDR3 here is CASSFNSNQPQHF. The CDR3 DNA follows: TGTGCCAGCAGCTTTAACTCAAATCAGCCCCAGCATTTT.